These T cell receptor beta chains were read from a single sample in a study of blood T cell repertoires in COVID-19. Assay: immunoSEQ multiplex PCR; the TCRdb copy retains only in-frame clones and omits some. The sample has 250,000 to 350,000 clones; about 85% are singletons. The sequenced material came from peripheral blood. These receptors came from a human donor with COVID-19, enrolled during active disease. The donor label of this sample is uncertain. The CDR3 runs from the conserved cysteine through the conserved F or W. The D gene is left open where the match is weak. The size of a clone is reported for some rows only, either as once, few or many, or as a class for expanded clones.

clone size	V gene	J gene	D gene	CDR3 DNA	CDR3 protein
NA	TRBV6-6	TRBJ1-5	NA	TGTGCCAGCAGTTACTCGCAGGGTTCTCAGCCCCAGCATTTT	CASSYSQGSQPQHF
NA	TRBV4-3	TRBJ1-2	TRBD1	TGCGCCAGCAGCCGCGCTCTGAGACAGGGTAATGGCTACACCTTC	CASSRALRQGNGYTF
NA	TRBV7-3	TRBJ2-2	TRBD2	TGCGCCAGCAGCTTCGGGGGGGAACCGAACACCGGGGAGCTGTTTTTT	CASSFGGEPNTGELFF
NA	TRBV7-3	TRBJ2-1	TRBD2	TGTGCCAGCAGCCCTTCTCGACTAGCGGGGAACAATGAGCAGTTCTTC	CASSPSRLAGNNEQFF
NA	TRBV30	TRBJ2-7	NA	TGTGCCTGGACCTTTGGGGCGTCTTCGGACGAGCAGTACTTC	CAWTFGASSDEQYF
NA	TRBV18	TRBJ1-3	NA	TGTGCCAGCTCCCCCGAGAGGGTCAGCTCTGGAAACACCATATATTTT	CASSPERVSSGNTIYF
NA	TRBV6-2/TRBV6-3	TRBJ1-5	NA	TGTGCCAGCAGCCCCACAGGGAAGCCCAATCAGCCCCAGCATTTT	CASSPTGKPNQPQHF
NA	TRBV9	TRBJ2-7	TRBD1	TGTGCCAGCGGCACCGGGACAGGGGTCTACGAGCAGTACTTC	CASGTGTGVYEQYF
NA	TRBV6-4	TRBJ2-1	NA	TGTGCCAGCAGTGGGTTGGCTGGGAGCAATGAGCAGTTCTTC	CASSGLAGSNEQFF
NA	TRBV6-5	TRBJ1-5	NA	TGTGCCAGCAGTTACGATCCGGATCAGCCCCAGCATTTT	CASSYDPDQPQHF
NA	TRBV27	TRBJ2-5	NA	TGTGCCAGCACCCGGGGAGAGACCCAGTACTTC	CASTRGETQYF
once	TRBV5-1	TRBJ1-1	TRBD1	TGCGCCAGCAGCCGTGACAGGGATTCTGAAGCTTTCTTT	CASSRDRDSEAFF
NA	TRBV5-1	TRBJ2-6	TRBD1	TGCGCCACCACGTCGGGACAGGGCTTCTCTGGGGCCAACGTCCTGACTTTC	CATTSGQGFSGANVLTF
NA	TRBV6-6	TRBJ2-7	NA	TGTGCCAGCAGGACGGACAGCGGATACTACGAGCAGTACTTC	CASRTDSGYYEQYF
NA	TRBV3-1/TRBV3-2	TRBJ2-2	TRBD1	TGTGCCAGCAGCTGGACAGGGGGCGCATACACCGGGGAGCTGTTTTTT	CASSWTGGAYTGELFF
NA	TRBV15	TRBJ1-2	NA	TGTGCCACCAGCAGAGTCGAGATCAGCGGGGACTATGGCTACACCTTC	CATSRVEISGDYGYTF
NA	TRBV5-4	TRBJ1-2	TRBD1	TGTGCCAGCAGCTGGCCACAGGGGCTGGATAACTATGGCTACACCTTC	CASSWPQGLDNYGYTF
few	TRBV27	TRBJ2-6	NA	TGTGCCAGCAGTTCAGGGGTGTCCCGCTCTGGGGCCAACGTCCTGACTTTC	CASSSGVSRSGANVLTF
NA	TRBV5-1	TRBJ1-2	NA	TGCGCCAGCAGCTTACAGGGAGCGTATGGCTACACCTTC	CASSLQGAYGYTF
NA	TRBV12-5	TRBJ2-1	TRBD1	TGTGCTAGTGGACCAACAGGGGTGACCTACAATGAGCAGTTCTTC	CASGPTGVTYNEQFF
few	TRBV27	TRBJ2-5	TRBD1	TGTGCCAGCAGTCTGACAGGGGTAGAGACCCAGTACTTC	CASSLTGVETQYF
NA	TRBV5-1	TRBJ1-1	NA	TGCGCCAGCAGCTTGCAGAACACTGAAGCTTTCTTT	CASSLQNTEAFF
NA	TRBV6-2/TRBV6-3	TRBJ2-1	TRBD1	TGTGCCAGCAGTAAACTACGACAGGGCAATGAGCAGTTCTTC	CASSKLRQGNEQFF
NA	TRBV28	TRBJ1-2	TRBD1	TGTGCCAGCAGTTTCTCGCCGGGACAGGGGAACTATGGCTACACCTTC	CASSFSPGQGNYGYTF
NA	TRBV5-1	TRBJ1-5	NA	TGCGCCAGCAGTAGGGAGCTAGGGCAGCCCCAGCATTTT	CASSRELGQPQHF
NA	TRBV4-3	TRBJ1-1	NA	TGCGCCAGCAGCCACGGTAGAGGTGAGGGAGACACTGAAGCTTTCTTT	CASSHGRGEGDTEAFF
NA	TRBV6-5	TRBJ2-7	NA	TGTGCCAGCAGTTACTCCCCCGGAGAGATCCCCTACGAGCAGTACTTC	CASSYSPGEIPYEQYF
NA	TRBV19	TRBJ2-1	TRBD2	TGTGCCAGTACCTTACTAGCGGGAGTGGAGGGTGAGCAGTTCTTC	CASTLLAGVEGEQFF
NA	TRBV10-2	TRBJ2-6	TRBD1	TGCGCCAGCAGTCCAAATATAGGACAGGGGAAAGGTGGGGCCAACGTCCTGACTTTC	CASSPNIGQGKGGANVLTF
few	TRBV18	TRBJ2-2	TRBD1	TGTGCCAGCTCACCCGACAGGGGGAGTTCCGGGGAGCTGTTTTTT	CASSPDRGSSGELFF
NA	TRBV7-6	TRBJ1-3	TRBD1	TGTGCCAGCAGCTTAAACAGGGGGAGTCTAGGAAACACCATATATTTT	CASSLNRGSLGNTIYF
NA	TRBV7-9	TRBJ1-2	NA	TGTGCCAGCAGCTCCCACTACCCGGGAGCCTATGGCTACACCTTC	CASSSHYPGAYGYTF
NA	TRBV5-1	TRBJ2-2	TRBD2	TGCGCCAGCAGCTTGGCTTCTAGCGGGAGAAACACCGGGGAGCTGTTTTTT	CASSLASSGRNTGELFF
few	TRBV19	TRBJ1-1	NA	TGTGCCAGTAGTATGTTCGGTCCGTTGAACACTGAAGCTTTCTTT	CASSMFGPLNTEAFF
NA	TRBV18	TRBJ2-1	TRBD2	TGTGCCAGCTCACCAGGGGAGGGTGAGCAGTTCTTC	CASSPGEGEQFF
NA	TRBV4-3	TRBJ1-4	NA	TGCGCCAGCAGCCCCTACAGGTGGAACTTCGAAAAACTGTTTTTT	CASSPYRWNFEKLFF
few	TRBV28	TRBJ2-2	NA	TGTGCCAGCAGTTTTCGGGGGACCACCACGGGGGAGCTGTTTTTT	CASSFRGTTTGELFF
NA	TRBV28	TRBJ1-3	NA	TGTGCCAGCAGTCCCCCCCTGGGGGGTATCCTAGCTGGAAACACCATATATTTT	CASSPPLGGILAGNTIYF
NA	TRBV5-4	TRBJ2-4	TRBD2	TGTGCCAGCAGCTCGACTAGCGGGAGTAACATTCAGTACTTC	CASSSTSGSNIQYF
NA	TRBV6-4	TRBJ1-1	NA	TGTGCCAGCAGCGTCAACAGGGACACTGAAGCTTTCTTT	CASSVNRDTEAFF
NA	TRBV7-2	TRBJ2-5	NA	TGTGCCAGCAGCTTATTTGGGGCATGGGAGACCCAGTACTTC	CASSLFGAWETQYF
NA	TRBV9	TRBJ1-3	NA	TGTGCCAGCAGCGTAGCCGCAGGAGGTACCGGAAACACCATATATTTT	CASSVAAGGTGNTIYF
NA	TRBV11-2	TRBJ2-1	NA	TGTGCCAGCAGCGCGAGGGACTGGTTTGGGGAGCAGTTCTTC	CASSARDWFGEQFF
once	TRBV19	TRBJ1-2	NA	TGTGCCAGTAGTCGACAGGAGACTAACTATGGCTACACCTTC	CASSRQETNYGYTF
once	TRBV2	TRBJ1-5	NA	TGTGCCAGCAGGAGGTGGGGGCAAGGCAATCAGCCCCAGCATTTT	CASRRWGQGNQPQHF
few	TRBV6-5	TRBJ1-1	NA	TGTGCCAGCAGTTACCTTCCAGGCACAACCACTGAAGCTTTCTTT	CASSYLPGTTTEAFF
once	TRBV3-1/TRBV3-2	TRBJ2-2	NA	TGTGCCAGCAGCCGCCAGATGAACACCGGGGAGCTGTTTTTT	CASSRQMNTGELFF
NA	TRBV6-5	TRBJ1-1	NA	TGTGCCAGCAGATACCTTGAAGCTTTCTTT	CASRYLEAFF
NA	TRBV11-2	TRBJ1-1	NA	TGTGCCAGCAGCGCCCGTGGACAAACGGGGGACACTGAAGCTTTCTTT	CASSARGQTGDTEAFF
NA	TRBV7-9	TRBJ1-2	NA	TGTGCCAGCAGCTCCCTGGGGAGAAGAGGCTATGGCTACACCTTC	CASSSLGRRGYGYTF
NA	TRBV11-3	TRBJ2-5	TRBD2	TGTGCCAGCAGCTTAGGGACTAGCGGGAGTGAGACCCAGTACTTC	CASSLGTSGSETQYF
NA	TRBV4-3	TRBJ1-1	NA	TGCGCCAGCAGCCAAGATAGGGCGGGGGGCACTGAAGCTTTCTTT	CASSQDRAGGTEAFF
NA	TRBV28	TRBJ1-4	TRBD1	TGTGCCAGCACTCCCTCGGGACAGGGGAATGAAAAACTGTTTTTT	CASTPSGQGNEKLFF
NA	TRBV7-3	TRBJ1-1	NA	TGTGCCAGCAGCTCTACAGTTAACACTGAAGCTTTCTTT	CASSSTVNTEAFF
NA	TRBV5-6	TRBJ2-1	NA	TGTGCCAGCAGCTTGGGCACAAACTCCTACAATGAGCAGTTCTTC	CASSLGTNSYNEQFF
NA	TRBV28	TRBJ2-2	TRBD2	TGTGCCAGCAGTACCCTAGCGGGAGATCATCCCGGGGAGCTGTTTTTT	CASSTLAGDHPGELFF
NA	TRBV14	TRBJ1-2	TRBD1	TGTGCCAGCAGCCTTTCCGGGACAGGCCCACCCTATGGCTACACCTTC	CASSLSGTGPPYGYTF
NA	TRBV11-2	TRBJ2-7	TRBD2	TGTGCCAGCAGCTTTAGCGGGACGGGCGAGCAGTACTTC	CASSFSGTGEQYF
NA	TRBV28	TRBJ1-2	NA	TGTGCCAGCAGCCCGGCGGACAGAAACTATGGCTACACCTTC	CASSPADRNYGYTF